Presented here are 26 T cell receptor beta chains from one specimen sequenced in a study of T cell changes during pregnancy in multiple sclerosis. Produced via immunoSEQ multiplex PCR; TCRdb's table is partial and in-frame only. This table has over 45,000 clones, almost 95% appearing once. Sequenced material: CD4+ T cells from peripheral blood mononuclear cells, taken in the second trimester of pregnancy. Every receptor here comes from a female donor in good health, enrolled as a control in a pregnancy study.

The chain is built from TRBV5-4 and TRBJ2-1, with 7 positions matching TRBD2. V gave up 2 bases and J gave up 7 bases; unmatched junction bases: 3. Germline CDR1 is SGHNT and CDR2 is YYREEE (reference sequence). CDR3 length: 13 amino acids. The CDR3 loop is CASSFGRENEQFF. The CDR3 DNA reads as TGTGCCAGCAGCTTCGGGCGGGAGAATGAGCAGTTCTTC.

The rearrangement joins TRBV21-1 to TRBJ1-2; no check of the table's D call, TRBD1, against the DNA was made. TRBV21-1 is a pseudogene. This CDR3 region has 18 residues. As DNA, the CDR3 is TGTGCCAGCAGCAAATTGGGGCCCCCGGACCCATATAACTATGGCTACACCTTC. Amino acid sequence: CASSKLGPPDPYNYGYTF.

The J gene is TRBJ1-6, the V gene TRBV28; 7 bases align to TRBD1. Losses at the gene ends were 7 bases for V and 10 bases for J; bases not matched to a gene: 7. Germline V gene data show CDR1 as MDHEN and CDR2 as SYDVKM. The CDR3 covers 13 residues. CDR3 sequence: CASIGGGNSPLHF. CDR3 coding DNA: TGTGCCAGCATCGGAGGGGGCAACTCACCCCTCCACTTT.

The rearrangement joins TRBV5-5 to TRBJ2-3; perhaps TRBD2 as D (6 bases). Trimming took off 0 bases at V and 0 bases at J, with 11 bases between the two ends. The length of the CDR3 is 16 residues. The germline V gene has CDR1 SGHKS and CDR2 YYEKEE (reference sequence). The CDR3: CASSLVGGISTDTQYF. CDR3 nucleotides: TGTGCCAGCAGCTTGGTGGGGGGAATTAGCACAGATACGCAGTATTTT.

The CDR3 DNA reads TGTGCCAGCATCCGACCGGGAAGTTTTAGCTACACCTTC. The encoded protein is CASIRPGSFSYTF. The chain links TRBV6-5 to TRBJ1-2; D is ambiguous. The CDR3 loop spans 13 amino acids. Germline loops: CDR1 MNHEY, CDR2 SVGAGI. Trimming pared 7 bases from V and 9 bases from J, leaving 18 bases between.

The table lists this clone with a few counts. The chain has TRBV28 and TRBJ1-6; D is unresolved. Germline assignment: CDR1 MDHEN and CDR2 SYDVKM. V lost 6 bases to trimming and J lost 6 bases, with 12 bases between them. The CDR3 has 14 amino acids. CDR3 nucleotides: TGTGCCAGCAGCCCCGGGTCGCCTAATTCACCCCTCCACTTT. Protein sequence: CASSPGSPNSPLHF.

Written as DNA, the CDR3 is TGTGCCAGCAGCTATGGACAGGGCGAGGGGCCCCAGCATTTT. The encoded protein is CASSYGQGEGPQHF. The genes are TRBV4-2 and TRBJ1-5, with 8 bases matching TRBD1. Per germline, CDR1 LGHNA and CDR2 YNFKEQ. The CDR3 length is 14 residues. Trimming cost V 5 bases and J 9 bases; bases outside gene matches: 9.

CDR3 in DNA: TGCAGCGTTGAAGGGATAGCGCAACTCTCCTACAATGAGCAGTTCTTC. It is translated as CSVEGIAQLSYNEQFF. The genes are TRBV29-1 and TRBJ2-1, with a weak D call TRBD2 (5 bases). The V and J ends lost 1 base and 0 bases respectively, with 13 bases between them. Germline CDR1 and CDR2: SQVTM and ANQGSEA. The CDR3 is 16 amino acids.

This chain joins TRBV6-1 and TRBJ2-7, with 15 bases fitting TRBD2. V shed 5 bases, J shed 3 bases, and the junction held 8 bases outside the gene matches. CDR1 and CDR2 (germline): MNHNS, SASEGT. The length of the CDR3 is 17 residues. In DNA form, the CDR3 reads TGTGCCAGCAGTAAAGGACTAGCGGGGGGGCAAAACTACGAGCAGTACTTC. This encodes CASSKGLAGGQNYEQYF.

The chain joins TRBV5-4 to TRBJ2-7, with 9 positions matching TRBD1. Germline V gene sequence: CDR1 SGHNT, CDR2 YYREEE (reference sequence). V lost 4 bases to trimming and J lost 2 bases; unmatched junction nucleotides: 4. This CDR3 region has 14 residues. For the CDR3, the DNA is TGTGCCAGCAGCACGGGACAGGGACCCTACGAGCAGTACTTC. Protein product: CASSTGQGPYEQYF.

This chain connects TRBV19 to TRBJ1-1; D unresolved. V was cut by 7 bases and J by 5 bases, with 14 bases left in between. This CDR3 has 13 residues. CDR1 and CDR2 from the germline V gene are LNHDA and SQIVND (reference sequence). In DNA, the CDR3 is TGTGCCAGTACCCCGAGGCGAGGTACTGAAGCTTTCTTT. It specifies CASTPRRGTEAFF.

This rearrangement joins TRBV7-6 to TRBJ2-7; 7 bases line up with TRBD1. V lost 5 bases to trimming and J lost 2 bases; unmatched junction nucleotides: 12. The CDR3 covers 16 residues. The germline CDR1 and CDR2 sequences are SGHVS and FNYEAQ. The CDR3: CASSLYSGQSAYEQYF. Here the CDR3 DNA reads TGTGCCAGCAGCCTTTATTCGGGACAGTCTGCCTACGAGCAGTACTTC.

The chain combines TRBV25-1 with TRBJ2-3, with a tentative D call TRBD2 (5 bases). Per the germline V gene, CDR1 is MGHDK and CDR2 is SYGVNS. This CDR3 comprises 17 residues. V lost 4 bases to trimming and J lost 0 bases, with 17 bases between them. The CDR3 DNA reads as TGTGCCAGCAGTGTCCCCGAGACGCGCGGGAGCACAGATACGCAGTATTTT. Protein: CASSVPETRGSTDTQYF.

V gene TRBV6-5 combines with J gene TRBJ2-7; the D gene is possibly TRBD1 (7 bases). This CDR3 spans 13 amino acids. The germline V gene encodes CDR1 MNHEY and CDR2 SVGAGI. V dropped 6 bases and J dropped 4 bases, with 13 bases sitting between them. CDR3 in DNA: TGTGCCAGCAGAGGAGGGGGCGAGTACGAGCAGTACTTC. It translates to CASRGGGEYEQYF.

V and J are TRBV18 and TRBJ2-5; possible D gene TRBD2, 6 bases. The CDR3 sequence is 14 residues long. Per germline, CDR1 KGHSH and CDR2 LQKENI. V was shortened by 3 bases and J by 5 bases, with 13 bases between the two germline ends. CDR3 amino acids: CASSPGSPRETQYF. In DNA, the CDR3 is TGTGCCAGCTCACCCGGGAGCCCCCGGGAGACCCAGTACTTC.

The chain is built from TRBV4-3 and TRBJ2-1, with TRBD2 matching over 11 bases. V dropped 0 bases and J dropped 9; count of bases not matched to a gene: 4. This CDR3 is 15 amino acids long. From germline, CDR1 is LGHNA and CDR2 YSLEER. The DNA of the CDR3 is TGCGCCAGCAGCCAAGATGGGCTAGCGGGGGGTGAGCAGTTCTTC. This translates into CASSQDGLAGGEQFF.

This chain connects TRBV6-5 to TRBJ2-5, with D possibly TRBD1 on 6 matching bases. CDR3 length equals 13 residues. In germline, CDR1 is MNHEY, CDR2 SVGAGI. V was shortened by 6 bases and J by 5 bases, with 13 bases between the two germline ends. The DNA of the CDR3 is TGTGCCAGCAGATCCACAGGGTTCGAGACCCAGTACTTC. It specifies CASRSTGFETQYF.

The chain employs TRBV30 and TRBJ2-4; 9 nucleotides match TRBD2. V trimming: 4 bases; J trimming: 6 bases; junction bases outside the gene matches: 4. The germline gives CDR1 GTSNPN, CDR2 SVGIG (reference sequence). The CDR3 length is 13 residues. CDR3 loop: CAWMAGGTNIQYF. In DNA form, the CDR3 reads TGTGCCTGGATGGCGGGAGGGACAAACATTCAGTACTTC.

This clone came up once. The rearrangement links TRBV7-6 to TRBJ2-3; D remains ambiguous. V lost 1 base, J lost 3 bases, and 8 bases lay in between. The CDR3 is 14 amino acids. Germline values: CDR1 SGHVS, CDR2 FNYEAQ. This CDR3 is CASSLVVRTDTQYF. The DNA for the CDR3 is TGTGCCAGCAGCTTAGTTGTCCGGACAGATACGCAGTATTTT.

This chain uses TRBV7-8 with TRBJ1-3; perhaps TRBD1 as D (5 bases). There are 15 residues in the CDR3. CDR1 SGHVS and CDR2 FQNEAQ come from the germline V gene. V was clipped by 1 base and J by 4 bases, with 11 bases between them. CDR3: CASSLVRGDGNTIYF. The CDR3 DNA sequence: TGTGCCAGCAGCTTAGTTCGGGGGGACGGAAACACCATATATTTT.

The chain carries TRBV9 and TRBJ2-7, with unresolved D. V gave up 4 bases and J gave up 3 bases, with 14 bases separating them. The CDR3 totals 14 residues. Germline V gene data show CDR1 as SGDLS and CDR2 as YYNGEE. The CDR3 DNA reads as TGTGCCAGCAGCCCCCGCAGGAAGAGCTACGAGCAGTACTTC. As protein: CASSPRRKSYEQYF.

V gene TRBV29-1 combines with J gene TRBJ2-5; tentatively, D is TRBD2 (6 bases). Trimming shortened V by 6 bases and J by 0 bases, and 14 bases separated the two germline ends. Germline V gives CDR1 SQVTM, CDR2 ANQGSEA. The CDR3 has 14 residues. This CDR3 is CSVSAGSYQETQYF. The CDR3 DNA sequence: TGCAGCGTCTCCGCGGGGTCGTACCAAGAGACCCAGTACTTC.

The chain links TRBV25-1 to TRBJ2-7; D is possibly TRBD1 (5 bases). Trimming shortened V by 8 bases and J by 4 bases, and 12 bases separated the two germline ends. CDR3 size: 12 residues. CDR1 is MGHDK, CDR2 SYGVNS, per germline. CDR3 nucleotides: TGTGCCAGCGTGGGGCCCTCATACGAGCAGTACTTC. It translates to CASVGPSYEQYF.

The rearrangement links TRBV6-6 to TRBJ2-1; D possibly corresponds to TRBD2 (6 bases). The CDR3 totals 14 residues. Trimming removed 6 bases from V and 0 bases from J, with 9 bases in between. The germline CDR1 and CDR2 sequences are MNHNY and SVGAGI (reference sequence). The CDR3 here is CASRVTSSYNEQFF. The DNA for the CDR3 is TGTGCCAGCAGGGTGACTAGCTCCTACAATGAGCAGTTCTTC.

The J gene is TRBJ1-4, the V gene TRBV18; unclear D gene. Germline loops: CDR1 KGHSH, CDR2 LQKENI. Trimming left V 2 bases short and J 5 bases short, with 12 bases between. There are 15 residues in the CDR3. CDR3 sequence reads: CASSPFYAENEKLFF. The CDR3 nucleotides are TGTGCCAGCTCACCATTTTATGCGGAAAATGAAAAACTGTTTTTT.

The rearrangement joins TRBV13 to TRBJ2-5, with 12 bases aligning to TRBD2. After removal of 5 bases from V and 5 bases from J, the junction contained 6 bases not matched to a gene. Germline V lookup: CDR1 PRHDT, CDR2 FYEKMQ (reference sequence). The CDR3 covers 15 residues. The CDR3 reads CASSARLAGVETQYF. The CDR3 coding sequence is TGTGCCAGCAGCGCCCGACTAGCGGGAGTTGAGACCCAGTACTTC.